A selection of T cell receptor beta chains follows, all from one sample in a study of beta chain features in type 1 diabetes. Using immunoSEQ multiplex PCR, the repertoire was profiled, and TCRdb retains in-frame clones only, with some absent. The table shows around 240,000 clones, with 9.6% occurring only once. The sample was naive CD4+ T cells from blood. Receptors originate from a woman aged 18-35 years in good health. CDR3s include the opening cysteine and the closing phenylalanine or tryptophan. A D gene is named only where the DNA matches it firmly. For some rows the clone size is stated as once, few or many, or as a class when expanded; others skip it.

V gene: TRBV5-1
D gene: -
clone size: -
J gene: TRBJ2-1
CDR3 protein: CASSFSGSSYNEQFF
CDR3 DNA: TGCGCCAGCAGCTTTAGCGGTAGCTCCTACAATGAGCAGTTCTTC

V gene: TRBV14
D gene: TRBD1
clone size: many
J gene: TRBJ2-7
CDR3 protein: CASRDGTVAEQYF
CDR3 DNA: TGTGCCAGCAGGGACGGGACAGTAGCCGAGCAGTACTTC

V gene: TRBV4-1
D gene: TRBD2
clone size: few
J gene: TRBJ2-7
CDR3 protein: CASSHGLAATYEQYF
CDR3 DNA: TGCGCCAGCAGCCACGGACTAGCGGCAACCTACGAGCAGTACTTC

V gene: TRBV5-5
D gene: -
clone size: -
J gene: TRBJ1-5
CDR3 protein: CASSWGGKGNQPQHF
CDR3 DNA: TGTGCCAGCAGCTGGGGGGGTAAGGGCAATCAGCCCCAGCATTTT

V gene: TRBV4-1
D gene: TRBD2
clone size: few
J gene: TRBJ2-4
CDR3 protein: CASSPRTSGGAPSKNIQYF
CDR3 DNA: TGCGCCAGCAGCCCCCGGACTAGCGGGGGGGCCCCCTCCAAAAACATTCAGTACTTC

V gene: TRBV5-1
D gene: TRBD1
clone size: -
J gene: TRBJ1-4
CDR3 protein: CASSSGGGIEKLFF
CDR3 DNA: TGCGCCAGCTCTTCAGGGGGAGGAATTGAAAAACTGTTTTTT

V gene: TRBV10-3
D gene: -
clone size: -
J gene: TRBJ2-7
CDR3 protein: CAISERGRGAYEQYF
CDR3 DNA: TGTGCCATCAGTGAGCGAGGGAGGGGGGCCTACGAGCAGTACTTC

V gene: TRBV5-6
D gene: -
clone size: few
J gene: TRBJ1-2
CDR3 protein: CASSLQGPYVYGYTF
CDR3 DNA: TGTGCCAGCAGCCTACAGGGCCCTTACGTCTATGGCTACACCTTC

V gene: TRBV5-1
D gene: -
clone size: few
J gene: TRBJ2-3
CDR3 protein: CASSLSTDTQYF
CDR3 DNA: TGCGCCAGCAGTCTAAGCACAGATACGCAGTATTTT

V gene: TRBV6-4
D gene: -
clone size: few
J gene: TRBJ1-5
CDR3 protein: CASSDPGRVNQPQHF
CDR3 DNA: TGTGCCAGCAGTGACCCGGGAAGGGTCAATCAGCCCCAGCATTTT

V gene: TRBV6-5
D gene: -
clone size: few
J gene: TRBJ2-7
CDR3 protein: CASSYQGPPYEQYF
CDR3 DNA: TGTGCCAGCAGTTACCAGGGGCCACCCTACGAGCAGTACTTC

V gene: TRBV6-5
D gene: TRBD1
clone size: -
J gene: TRBJ2-5
CDR3 protein: CASSYGTAQETQYF
CDR3 DNA: TGTGCCAGCAGTTACGGGACAGCGCAAGAGACCCAGTACTTC

V gene: TRBV5-4
D gene: -
clone size: -
J gene: TRBJ2-2
CDR3 protein: CASSAGGAGVTGELFF
CDR3 DNA: TGTGCCAGCAGCGCAGGGGGCGCGGGAGTGACCGGGGAGCTGTTTTTT

V gene: TRBV5-4
D gene: -
clone size: few
J gene: TRBJ2-2
CDR3 protein: CASSLPGGELFF
CDR3 DNA: TGTGCCAGCAGCCTACCGGGCGGGGAGCTGTTTTTT

V gene: TRBV27
D gene: TRBD1
clone size: few
J gene: TRBJ1-5
CDR3 protein: CASSLRPGGPGNQPQHF
CDR3 DNA: TGTGCCAGCAGTTTACGTCCAGGGGGACCAGGCAATCAGCCCCAGCATTTT